This entry concerns a single T cell receptor (beta chain). The sample has other DNA sequences that encode this CDR3 too. Every immunoSEQ plate was one replicate of a subset's evenly spread DNA. Template for every sorted-subset replicate PCR totaled about 200 ng DNA, approximately 30,000 T cell genomes. This table comes from immunoSEQ multiplex PCR, and its TCRdb copy is limited to in-frame clones, with some not included. The sample contains 2 million to 3 million clones, 85% to 95% of which appear only once. These data belong to a study of shared clonotypes between healthy human individuals. This clonotype was sampled from a young man in good health. Material for sequencing was naive CD4+ T cells sorted from blood. The subset denotes: CD45RA+ positively selected.

CDR3 protein: CASSQGLAGEQYF. The DNA for the CDR3 is TGTGCCAGCAGTCAGGGACTAGCAGGCGAGCAGTACTTC. This chain uses TRBV6-5 with TRBJ2-7; TRBD2 agrees at 9 bases. CDR3 length: 13 residues. Trimming removed 5 bases from V and 6 bases from J; junction bases left unmatched: 5. CDR1 is MNHEY, CDR2 SVGAGI, per germline.